Each of the 21 T cell receptor beta chains below was sequenced from the same sample in a study of shared clonotypes between healthy human individuals. Clones were sequenced by immunoSEQ multiplex PCR, and TCRdb holds only the in-frame ones, with some missing. The sample includes some 900,000 clones, about 80% of them seen just once. The source material was memory CD4+ T cells sorted from blood. Subset here: CD45RA-negative fraction. The receptor set was obtained from a man aged 18 to 29 in good health.

This rearrangement joins TRBV4-2 to TRBJ2-1, with 12 bases aligning to TRBD2. Germline trimming cut 3 bases from V and 0 bases from J; bases unmatched to any gene: 6. This CDR3 region has 18 residues. Germline-derived CDR1 and CDR2 are LGHNA and YNFKEQ. CDR3 amino acids: CASSHEGLAGSSYNEQFF. CDR3 nucleotides: TGTGCCAGCAGCCACGAAGGACTAGCGGGGAGCTCCTACAATGAGCAGTTCTTC.

The CDR3 sequence is CASSLAGGVGYTF. The CDR3 DNA reads as TGTGCCAGCAGCTTGGCCGGCGGGGTTGGCTACACCTTC. The rearrangement links TRBV5-4 to TRBJ1-2, with D unclear. This CDR3 is built from 13 residues. V lost 0 bases and J 7 bases, leaving 10 bases between the germline ends. From germline, CDR1 is SGHNT and CDR2 YYREEE (reference sequence).

This sequence joins TRBV28 and TRBJ1-2, with D unclear. The length of the CDR3 is 15 residues. Between the trimmed V and J ends, which lost 2 bases and 0 bases, there was a span of 10 bases. Germline loops: CDR1 MDHEN, CDR2 SYDVKM. CDR3 region: CASSLQSPANYGYTF. As DNA, the CDR3 is TGTGCCAGCAGTTTACAGTCACCAGCTAACTATGGCTACACCTTC.

CDR3 coding DNA: TGTGCCAGCAGTGAGGCGGGACAGGATTATCAGCCCCAGCATTTT. It yields the protein CASSEAGQDYQPQHF. V gene TRBV6-1 combines with J gene TRBJ1-5; 8 bases line up with TRBD1. Germline V gives CDR1 MNHNS, CDR2 SASEGT. This CDR3 has 15 residues. The junction had 6 bases not matched to a gene; V was cut back by 3 bases and J by 5 bases.

The chain carries TRBV30 and TRBJ1-3; weak D call: TRBD1 (5 bases). V lost 2 bases to trimming and J lost 0 bases, with 26 bases between them. CDR1 is GTSNPN, CDR2 SVGIG, per germline (reference sequence). This CDR3 has 20 residues. Here the CDR3 reads CAWSLLSRGFGPISGNTIYF. CDR3 coding DNA: TGTGCCTGGAGTCTCCTCTCGCGGGGGTTCGGTCCTATCTCTGGAAACACCATATATTTT.

CDR3: CASSQDLLTGGGYTF. The CDR3 nucleotides are TGTGCCAGCAGCCAAGATCTCCTCACAGGGGGAGGCTACACCTTC. V is TRBV4-2 and J is TRBJ1-2; 8 bases fit TRBD1. CDR1 and CDR2 from the germline V gene are LGHNA and YNFKEQ. The J segment lost 8 bases and the V segment lost 0 bases, leaving 8 bases of the junction unmatched. This CDR3 has 15 residues.

This clone has only a few counts. J is TRBJ1-2 and V is TRBV7-9, with D perhaps matching TRBD1 (6 bases). V was shortened by 11 bases and J by 6 bases, with 25 bases between the two germline ends. The CDR3 length is 15 residues. Germline V gene lookup returns CDR1 SEHNR and CDR2 FQNEAQ (reference sequence). CDR3 protein: CAGRDTDTFSDGYTF. The CDR3 bases are TGTGCCGGACGGGACACCGACACCTTTTCTGATGGCTACACCTTC.

V is TRBV4-3 and J is TRBJ2-2, with 7 bases fitting TRBD2. Germline V gives CDR1 LGHNA, CDR2 YSLEER. The CDR3 has 16 residues. The V gene end was trimmed by 1 base and the J gene end by 7 bases; junction bases not matched to a gene: 9. CDR3 amino acids: CASSQVVGGPIGELFF. Here the CDR3 DNA reads TGCGCCAGCAGCCAAGTTGTGGGAGGGCCGATCGGGGAGCTGTTTTTT.

This clone was detected ten times or more. Distinct nucleotide sequences in the sample also encode this CDR3. The chain links TRBV18 to TRBJ2-1; 9 positions agree with TRBD2. The CDR3 is 15 residues long. Trimming cost V 0 bases and J 4 bases; bases outside gene matches: 1. The germline CDR1 and CDR2 sequences are KGHSH and LQKENI. In DNA form, the CDR3 reads TGTGCCAGCTCACCACCGGCGGGGGGGTACAATGAGCAGTTCTTC. Translating gives CASSPPAGGYNEQFF.

V and J are TRBV4-3 and TRBJ1-1; maybe TRBD1 (5 bases). V lost 1 base and J lost 5, with 11 bases in between. This CDR3 spans 14 amino acids. Germline-derived CDR1 and CDR2 are LGHNA and YSLEER. The CDR3 region has the DNA TGCGCCAGCAGCCAAGGACAGAGTGGGACTGAAGCTTTCTTT. Its protein product is CASSQGQSGTEAFF.

This clone was counted a few times. The J gene is TRBJ2-1, the V gene TRBV10-3, with D possibly matching TRBD2 (5 bases). Germline lookup yields CDR1 ENHRY and CDR2 SYGVKD. This CDR3 is built from 11 residues. Trimming removed 6 bases from V and 9 bases from J, with 9 bases in between. In DNA, the CDR3 is TGTGCCATCAGCACTAGGTCTGAGCAGTTCTTC. It codes for CAISTRSEQFF.

The chain carries TRBV2 and TRBJ2-5; D is possibly TRBD2 (7 bases). The CDR3 length is 17 residues. Germline CDR1 and CDR2: SNHLY and FYNNEI. Trimming removed 7 bases at V and 7 bases at J, with 28 bases between. The CDR3 coding sequence is TGTGCCAGCATGCAAGGCGGAGGCGGGGGCCCCGGTCGGACCCAGTACTTC. Residues: CASMQGGGGGPGRTQYF.

The V and J genes are TRBV6-5 and TRBJ1-1; TRBD1 aligns across 7 bases. The V gene's germline CDR1 is MNHEY and CDR2 SVGAGI. This CDR3 has 16 amino acids. V was clipped by 1 base and J by 3 bases; unmatched bases: 8. The CDR3, as DNA: TGTGCCAGCAGTTACTTGACAGGGCGTGGGGACACTGAAGCTTTCTTT. Encoded protein: CASSYLTGRGDTEAFF.

The gene calls are TRBV5-1 and TRBJ2-5; D might be TRBD2 (5 bases). V shed 7 bases and J shed 5 bases, with 21 bases lying between them. The CDR3 runs to 15 residues. CDR1 is SGHRS and CDR2 is YFSETQ in the germline V gene. The CDR3 reads CASSEGSFKGETQYF. In DNA form, the CDR3 reads TGCGCCAGCTCCGAAGGGAGCTTTAAAGGGGAGACCCAGTACTTC.

V is TRBV10-3 and J is TRBJ1-6; the D gene is possibly TRBD1 (6 bases). V gave up 2 bases and J gave up 3 bases, with 11 bases separating them. Germline assignment: CDR1 ENHRY and CDR2 SYGVKD. This CDR3 has 16 amino acids. In DNA, the CDR3 is TGTGCCATCAGTGAGCAGGGGCCCGGCTATAATTCACCCCTCCACTTT. Amino acid sequence: CAISEQGPGYNSPLHF.

CDR3: CASSDWGRATNEQFF. DNA of the CDR3: TGTGCCAGCAGTGATTGGGGGAGGGCCACGAATGAGCAGTTCTTC. This rearrangement joins TRBV2 to TRBJ2-1, with 7 bases matching TRBD2. Losses at the gene ends were 3 bases for V and 7 bases for J; bases not matched to a gene: 9. CDR1 is SNHLY and CDR2 is FYNNEI in the germline V gene. The CDR3 has 15 residues.

This chain connects TRBV2 to TRBJ1-5, with D unresolved. V was shortened by 6 bases and J by 5 bases, with 14 bases between the two germline ends. The CDR3 length is 14 residues. CDR1 is SNHLY and CDR2 is FYNNEI in the germline V gene. The CDR3 loop reads CASRAGGADQPQHF. CDR3 DNA: TGTGCCAGCAGGGCCGGAGGCGCGGATCAGCCCCAGCATTTT.

The chain combines TRBV9 with TRBJ1-4; TRBD1 agrees at 9 bases. CDR1 SGDLS and CDR2 YYNGEE come from the germline V gene. The junction had 4 bases not matched to a gene; V was cut back by 3 bases and J by 4 bases. The CDR3 runs to 15 residues. The CDR3 DNA is TGTGCCAGCAGCGGGGTGACAGGGGGTAATGAAAAACTGTTTTTT. Its protein product is CASSGVTGGNEKLFF. Full variable domain (rest looked up from reference TRBV9 and TRBJ1-4): DSGVTQTPKHLITATGQRVTLRCSPRSGDLSVYWYQQSLDQGLQFLIQYYNGEERAKGNILERFSAQQFPDLHSELNLSSLELGDSALYFCASSGVTGGNEKLFFGSGTQLSVL.

The CDR3 DNA reads as TGTGCCAGCAGCCAACAAGCGGGGGGCTACGGATATGAGCAGTTCTTC. Its translation: CASSQQAGGYGYEQFF. V is TRBV11-2 and J is TRBJ2-1; 9 nucleotides align to TRBD2. The CDR3 is 16 residues long. Germline values: CDR1 SGHAT, CDR2 FQNNGV. V shed 5 bases and J 8 bases; nucleotides not matched to a gene: 13. The whole variable domain, remainder taken from reference TRBV11-2 and TRBJ2-1, is EAGVAQSPRYKIIEKRQSVAFWCNPISGHATLYWYQQILGQGPKLLIQFQNNGVVDDSQLPKDRFSAERLKGVDSTLKIQPAKLEDSAVYLCASSQQAGGYGYEQFFGPGTRLTVL.

This chain uses TRBV30 with TRBJ1-4; possibly TRBD1 for D (6 bases). V shed 0 bases and J shed 8 bases, with 13 bases lying between them. CDR1 and CDR2 from the germline V gene are GTSNPN and SVGIG (reference sequence). The CDR3 is 14 residues long. The CDR3 reads CAWSVTAGAEKLFF. The CDR3 region has the DNA TGTGCCTGGAGTGTGACGGCAGGGGCCGAAAAACTGTTTTTT. Full variable domain (missing parts from reference TRBV30 and TRBJ1-4): SQTIHQWPATLVQPVGSPLSLECTVEGTSNPNLYWYRQAAGRGLQLLFYSVGIGQISSEVPQNLSASRPQDRQFILSSKKLLLSDSGFYLCAWSVTAGAEKLFFGSGTQLSVL.

The rearrangement joins TRBV21-1 to TRBJ2-3; TRBD1, as called in the table, went unchecked against the DNA. TRBV21-1 is a known pseudogene. The CDR3 length is 17 residues. CDR3 coding DNA: TGTGCCAGCGGCCGGCAGGGGCGCCCTCGGGGCACAGATACGCAGTATTTT. It encodes CASGRQGRPRGTDTQYF.